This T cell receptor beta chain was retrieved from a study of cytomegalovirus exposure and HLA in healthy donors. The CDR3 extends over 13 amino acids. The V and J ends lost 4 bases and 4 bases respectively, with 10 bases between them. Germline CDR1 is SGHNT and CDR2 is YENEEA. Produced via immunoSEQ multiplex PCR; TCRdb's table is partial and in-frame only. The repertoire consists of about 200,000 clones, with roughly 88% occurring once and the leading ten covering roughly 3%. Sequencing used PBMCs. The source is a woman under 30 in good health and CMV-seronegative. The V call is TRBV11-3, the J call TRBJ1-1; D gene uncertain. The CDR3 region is CASSSVGGTEAFF. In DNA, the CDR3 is TGTGCCAGCAGCTCGGTGGGAGGCACTGAAGCTTTCTTT. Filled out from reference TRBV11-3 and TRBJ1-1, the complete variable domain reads EAGVVQSPRYKIIEKKQPVAFWCNPISGHNTLYWYLQNLGQGPELLIRYENEEAVDDSQLPKDRFSAERLKGVDSTLKIQPAELGDSAVYLCASSSVGGTEAFFGQGTRLTVV.